This T cell receptor beta chain was captured in a study of blood T cell repertoires in COVID-19. Looking at the study overall: From the United States, Italy and Spain came samples of acute and convalescent COVID-19. T cells, B-cell-depleted T cells, or PBMCs provided the cDNA or gDNA that served as material.

The trim removed 3 bases at V and 6 bases at J, leaving 7 bases unmatched. The CDR3 runs to 15 residues. Germline-derived CDR1 and CDR2 are SGDLS and YYNGEE. In the study's own analysis: Estimated nucleated cell counts came from reference gene primer amplification. Data came from immunoSEQ multiplex PCR; TCRdb stores just in-frame clones and leaves some out. That table supplies the V and J calls and clone size; D and trimming were determined from the DNA. The sample gives 250,000 or so clones, more than 75% of which show up once; 0.99% is in the top ten. Sequencing input: peripheral blood. The sequence was obtained from a woman in her thirties or forties who had recovered from COVID-19. The V gene is TRBV9, the J gene TRBJ1-5, with 9 bases fitting TRBD1. In DNA form, the CDR3 reads TGTGCCAGCAGCGAAGGGACAGGGAGCGGTCAGCCCCAGCATTTT. It is translated as CASSEGTGSGQPQHF.